The clone carrying this T cell receptor (beta chain) was detected only a few times. Its matching antigen is unknown. This sample is part of a study of response to subunit inactivated influenza vaccine. Findings and caveats of the study: Each seasonal flu vaccination may recruit only limited new T cells, authors suggested.

CDR1 is SGHRS and CDR2 is YFSETQ in the germline V gene. The length of the CDR3 is 15 residues. The junction had 7 bases not matched to a gene; V was cut back by 2 bases and J by 4 bases. TCRdb itself ran the RT-PCR reads through MiXCR, one entry per CDR3 protein. The sample includes about 530,000 distinct CDR3 sequences, approximately 10% of them seen just once. This rearrangement joins TRBV5-1 to TRBJ2-3, with 7 bases lining up with TRBD2. This TCR derives from a man aged 45 to 65 who received an inactivated influenza vaccine. Sample: PBMCs from blood, taken on the day of vaccination. CDR3 protein: CASSFWGGSADTQYF. The CDR3 nucleotides are TGCGCCAGCAGCTTCTGGGGGGGAAGCGCAGATACGCAGTATTTT. Full variable domain (outside the CDR3, taken from reference TRBV5-1 and TRBJ2-3): KAGVTQTPRYLIKTRGQQVTLSCSPISGHRSVSWYQQTPGQGLQFLFEYFSETQRNKGNFPGRFSGRQFSNSRSEMNVSTLELGDSALYLCASSFWGGSADTQYFGPGTRLTVL.